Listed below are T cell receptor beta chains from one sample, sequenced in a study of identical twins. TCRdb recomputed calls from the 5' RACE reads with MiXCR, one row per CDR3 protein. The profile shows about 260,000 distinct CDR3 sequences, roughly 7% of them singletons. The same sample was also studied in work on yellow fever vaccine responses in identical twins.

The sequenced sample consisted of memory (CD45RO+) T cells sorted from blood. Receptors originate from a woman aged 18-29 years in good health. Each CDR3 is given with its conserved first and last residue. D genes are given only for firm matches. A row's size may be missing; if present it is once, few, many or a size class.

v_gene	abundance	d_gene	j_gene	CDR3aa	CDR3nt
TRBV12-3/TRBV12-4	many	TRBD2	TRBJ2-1	CASSRPSGSSYNEQFF	TGTGCCAGCAGTCGACCTAGCGGGAGCTCCTACAATGAGCAGTTCTTC
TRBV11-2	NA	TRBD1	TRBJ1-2	CASSPLSGTGDGYTF	TGTGCCAGCAGCCCCCTTTCCGGGACAGGGGATGGCTACACCTTC
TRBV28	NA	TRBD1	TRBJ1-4	CASSTGEREEKLFF	TGTGCCAGCAGCACAGGGGAACGAGAAGAAAAACTGTTTTTT
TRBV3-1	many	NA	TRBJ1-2	CASSQYRAYGYTF	TGTGCCAGCAGCCAATACAGGGCGTATGGCTACACCTTC
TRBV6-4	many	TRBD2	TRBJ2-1	CASSPDGGGYNEQFF	TGTGCCAGCAGTCCGGATGGGGGGGGCTACAATGAGCAGTTCTTC
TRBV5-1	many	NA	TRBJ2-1	CASSQHRDEQFF	TGCGCCAGCAGCCAACACAGGGATGAGCAGTTCTTC
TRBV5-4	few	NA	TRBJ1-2	CASSLASGWGGYTF	TGTGCCAGCAGCTTGGCCAGTGGATGGGGGGGCTACACCTTC
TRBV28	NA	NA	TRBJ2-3	CASSLLAGLSTDTQYF	TGTGCCAGCAGTTTATTGGCGGGGCTCAGCACAGATACGCAGTATTTT
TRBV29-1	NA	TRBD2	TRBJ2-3	CSGKREGNTDTQYF	TGCAGCGGTAAGCGGGAGGGCAACACAGATACGCAGTATTTT
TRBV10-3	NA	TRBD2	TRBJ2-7	CAIGRTSGYSYEQYF	TGTGCCATCGGGAGAACTAGCGGCTACTCCTACGAGCAGTACTTC
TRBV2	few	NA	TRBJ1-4	CASRSPQGSNEKLFF	TGTGCCAGCAGATCCCCGCAGGGATCTAATGAAAAACTGTTTTTT
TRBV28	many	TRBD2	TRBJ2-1	CASSSAGGGSYNEQFF	TGTGCCAGCAGTTCAGCGGGAGGGGGCTCCTACAATGAGCAGTTCTTC
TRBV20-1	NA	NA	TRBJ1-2	CSAPPDGFNYGYTF	TGCAGTGCTCCACCGGACGGGTTTAACTATGGCTACACCTTC
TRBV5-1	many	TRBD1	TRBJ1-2	CASSLVQGATMGNTF	TGCGCCAGCAGCTTGGTCCAGGGGGCAACTATGGGTAACACCTTC
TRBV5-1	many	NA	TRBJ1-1	CASSSRGNTEAFF	TGCGCCAGCAGCAGTCGGGGGAACACTGAAGCTTTCTTT
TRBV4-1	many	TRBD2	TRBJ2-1	CASSQDSIGREWRNEQFF	TGCGCCAGCAGCCAAGACTCCATAGGGCGGGAGTGGAGGAATGAGCAGTTCTTC
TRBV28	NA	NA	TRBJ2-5	CASMDRKTQYF	TGTGCCAGCATGGACCGGAAGACCCAGTACTTC
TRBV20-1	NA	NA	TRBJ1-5	CSARDRVPGVGPQHF	TGCAGTGCTAGAGATCGGGTGCCGGGAGTCGGGCCCCAGCATTTT
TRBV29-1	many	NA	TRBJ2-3	CSVDGRGRTDTQYF	TGCAGCGTTGATGGACGGGGGCGCACAGATACGCAGTATTTT
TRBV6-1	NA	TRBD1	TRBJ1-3	CASGRDSASGNTIYF	TGTGCCAGCGGCCGGGACAGTGCCTCTGGAAACACCATATATTTT
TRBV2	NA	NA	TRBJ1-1	CASMGSREAFF	TGTGCCAGCATGGGTTCCAGGGAAGCTTTCTTT
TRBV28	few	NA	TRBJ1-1	CASSLLDGRAEAFF	TGTGCCAGCAGTTTGTTGGATGGGAGGGCTGAAGCTTTCTTT
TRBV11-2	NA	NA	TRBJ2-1	CASSFGTNEQFF	TGTGCCAGCAGCTTCGGCACCAATGAGCAGTTCTTC